Following are 12 T cell receptor beta chains from one sample sequenced in a study of CD4 T cells in relation to SARS-CoV-2 and coronaviruses. Unexposed donor CD4+ T cells date from about 2010-2019, before the COVID-19 pandemic. Assay used: immunoSEQ multiplex PCR; TCRdb lists only in-frame clones, some missing. The sample consists of some 68,000 clones, approximately 95% of them appearing once. The material sequenced was naive CD4+ T cells from PBMCs. The subset denotes: naive CD4+ T cells isolated by negative enrichment. These receptor sequences come from a human donor in good health.

The chain's CDR3 is CASSQVGSEQYF. CDR3 DNA: TGTGCCAGCAGCCAGGTGGGTTCTGAGCAGTACTTC. The chain recombines TRBV27 with TRBJ2-7, with no clear D. The V gene lost 6 bases and the J gene lost 7 bases, with 13 bases spanning the gap. CDR1 and CDR2 from the germline V gene are MNHEY and SMNVEV (reference sequence). The CDR3 contains 12 residues.

This chain uses TRBV7-2 with TRBJ2-7; 11 positions agree with TRBD1. The CDR3 runs to 15 residues. CDR1 and CDR2 (germline): SGHTA, FQGNSA. The J segment lost 11 bases and the V segment lost 2 bases, leaving 11 bases of the junction unmatched. The DNA for the CDR3 is TGTGCCAGCAGCTTATCATCAGGACAGGGGGCGTCGGAGTACTTC. The encoded protein is CASSLSSGQGASEYF.

The chain links TRBV28 to TRBJ1-5; no reliable D call. The germline V and J ends were trimmed by 7 bases and 4 bases, with 17 bases remaining between them. Germline loops: CDR1 MDHEN, CDR2 SYDVKM. This CDR3 is 15 amino acids long. CDR3 in amino acids: CASILDARSNQPQHF. As DNA, the CDR3 is TGTGCCAGCATCCTTGATGCGCGGTCTAATCAGCCCCAGCATTTT.

For this clone: An end of the junction differs from the germline gene, which may be a read error. The chain is built from TRBV5-1 and TRBJ1-1; maybe TRBD1 (6 bases). This CDR3 region has 15 residues. Germline V lookup: CDR1 SGHRS, CDR2 YFSETQ. Written as DNA, the CDR3 is TGCGCCAGCAGCTTGGAGCAGGGGCGGAACCCTGAAGCTTTCTTT. This sequence encodes CASSLEQGRNPEAFF.

The gene calls are TRBV7-9 and TRBJ2-2; the match to TRBD2 covers 7 bases. Trimming took 6 bases from V and 2 from J; bases not matched to a gene: 6. Looked up from germline, CDR1 is SEHNR and CDR2 is FQNEAQ (reference sequence). The CDR3 sequence is 15 residues long. The CDR3 DNA reads as TGTGCCAGCAGTCTTCGACTAGCTAACACCGGGGAGCTGTTTTTT. It is translated as CASSLRLANTGELFF.

The rearrangement links TRBV5-6 to TRBJ1-5; the match to TRBD1 covers 7 bases. The CDR3 runs to 15 residues. With 0 bases clipped from V and 0 bases from J, the junction kept 0 bases outside the gene matches. CDR1 and CDR2 from the germline V gene are SGHDT and YYEEEE. CDR3 residues: CASSLDRGSNQPQHF. DNA for the CDR3: TGTGCCAGCAGCTTGGACAGGGGTAGCAATCAGCCCCAGCATTTT.

In its sample, this clone was seen once. The gene calls are TRBV27 and TRBJ2-7, with D perhaps being TRBD1 or TRBD2 (5 bases each). The V gene lost 4 bases and the J gene lost 0 bases, with 7 bases spanning the gap. The CDR3 length is 13 residues. In germline, CDR1 is MNHEY, CDR2 SMNVEV (reference sequence). CDR3 protein: CASSSGTSYEQYF. DNA for the CDR3: TGTGCCAGCAGTTCGGGGACCTCCTACGAGCAGTACTTC.

The chain joins TRBV19 to TRBJ2-1; D may be TRBD1 (6 bases). Trimming took off 3 bases at V and 9 bases at J, with 9 bases between the two ends. The CDR3 totals 12 residues. In germline, CDR1 is LNHDA, CDR2 SQIVND (reference sequence). The CDR3 coding sequence is TGTGCCAGTAGTATCAGGGGTACTGAGCAGTTCTTC. Encoded protein: CASSIRGTEQFF.

This chain links TRBV18 with TRBJ1-1; TRBD1 aligns across 7 bases. V shed 0 bases and J 0 bases; nucleotides not matched to a gene: 4. This CDR3 is 16 amino acids long. Germline assignment: CDR1 KGHSH and CDR2 LQKENI. The CDR3 loop reads CASSPPRGRVNTEAFF. In nucleotides, the CDR3 is TGTGCCAGCTCACCACCGAGGGGGCGGGTGAACACTGAAGCTTTCTTT. Full variable domain (rest looked up from reference TRBV18 and TRBJ1-1): NAGVMQNPRHLVRRRGQEARLRCSPMKGHSHVYWYRQLPEEGLKFMVYLQKENIIDESGMPKERFSAEFPKEGPSILRIQQVVRGDSAAYFCASSPPRGRVNTEAFFGQGTRLTVV.

The rearrangement joins TRBV28 to TRBJ2-2; 8 positions match TRBD1. Trimming cost V 6 bases and J 7 bases; bases outside gene matches: 10. Germline assignment: CDR1 MDHEN and CDR2 SYDVKM. This CDR3 comprises 15 residues. DNA for the CDR3: TGTGCCAGCAGCCTAGCCGTGACAGGGGTCGGGGAGCTGTTTTTT. This codes for CASSLAVTGVGELFF.

V is TRBV4-1 and J is TRBJ2-1; 13 positions match TRBD2. The CDR3 loop spans 15 amino acids. V gave up 3 bases and J gave up 7 bases; unmatched junction bases: 3. Germline CDR1 and CDR2: MGHRA and YSYEKL. The CDR3 reads CASSHLGLAGNEQFF. CDR3 DNA: TGCGCCAGCAGCCATTTGGGACTAGCGGGAAATGAGCAGTTCTTC.

The chain couples TRBV19 to TRBJ1-1; tentative D call: TRBD1 (6 bases). V dropped 9 bases and J dropped 4 bases, with 18 bases sitting between them. Germline CDR1 is LNHDA and CDR2 is SQIVND (reference sequence). CDR3 length: 14 residues. CDR3 sequence: CASEKQGVGTEAFF. DNA of the CDR3: TGTGCCAGCGAAAAACAGGGCGTAGGCACTGAAGCTTTCTTT.